Below are 27 T cell receptor beta chains sequenced from a single sample in a study of beta chain features in type 1 diabetes. The authors reverse transcribed all of the isolated RNA, so sequencing captured expressed TCRB transcripts. TCRdb keeps only in-frame clones here, not all; method: immunoSEQ multiplex PCR. The sample includes hundreds of thousands of clones, 9.5% to 12% of them seen just once. The sequencing input was naive CD4+ T cells from blood. These receptor sequences come from a woman aged 30 to 39 in good health.

In this sample, this clone turned up a few times. V gene TRBV4-1 combines with J gene TRBJ2-7; 9 nucleotides line up with TRBD1. Germline loops: CDR1 MGHRA, CDR2 YSYEKL. The junction had 6 bases not matched to a gene; V was cut back by 1 base and J by 2 bases. There are 16 residues in the CDR3. Written as DNA, the CDR3 is TGCGCCAGCAGCCAAGGAGGACAGGGGATACCCTACGAGCAGTACTTC. Protein: CASSQGGQGIPYEQYF.

The gene calls are TRBV30 and TRBJ1-1; D possibly corresponds to TRBD1 (5 bases). This CDR3 has 12 residues. Germline CDR1 GTSNPN, CDR2 SVGIG (reference sequence). Trimming pared 4 bases from V and 6 bases from J, leaving 12 bases between. CDR3 bases: TGTGCCTGGAATGCAGGGATGGCTGAAGCTTTCTTT. Translation gives CAWNAGMAEAFF.

In DNA form, the CDR3 reads TGCGCCAGCAGCCAAGGAGGGCGGGAGACCCAGTACTTC. The encoded protein is CASSQGGRETQYF. The rearrangement uses TRBV4-1 and TRBJ2-5, with D tentatively TRBD2 (5 bases). The V end lost 1 base, the J end lost 5 bases, and 8 bases lay between the germline ends. The length of the CDR3 is 13 residues. CDR1 is MGHRA, CDR2 YSYEKL, per germline.

This clone was observed a few times. This chain connects TRBV21-1 to TRBJ2-1; the table's D call, TRBD2, has no DNA check behind it. TRBV21-1 is labeled a pseudogene. The CDR3 runs 16 residues. CDR3 DNA sequence: TGTGCCAGCAGCATACTAGCGGGAGGGCCAGTGGGTGAGCAGTTCTTC. Amino acid sequence: CASSILAGGPVGEQFF.

There are a few counts of this clone. In nucleotides, the CDR3 is TGTGCCAGCAGAACCGGGACAGGGTCCTACGAGCAGTACTTC. It specifies CASRTGTGSYEQYF. This sequence joins TRBV25-1 and TRBJ2-7; 9 nucleotides agree with TRBD1. Germline CDR1 is MGHDK and CDR2 is SYGVNS. The CDR3 is made up of 14 amino acids. V lost 6 bases and J lost 1; bases outside the gene matches: 4.

This clone appeared a few times. V gene TRBV15 combines with J gene TRBJ1-4; maybe TRBD1 (6 bases). The CDR3 totals 14 residues. CDR1 LNHNV and CDR2 YYDKDF come from the germline V gene (reference sequence). V was pared by 6 bases and J by 4 bases, with 12 bases between. The CDR3 DNA sequence: TGTGCCACCAGGCCAGGGGCAGTTAATGAAAAACTGTTTTTT. Its protein product is CATRPGAVNEKLFF.

The rearrangement links TRBV7-9 to TRBJ2-4, with a tentative D call TRBD2 (6 bases). Trimming took 11 bases from V and 7 from J, leaving 15 bases between them. This CDR3 comprises 12 residues. Looked up from germline, CDR1 is SEHNR and CDR2 is FQNEAQ (reference sequence). The CDR3 region has the DNA TGTGCCGGGGGGACGGTGTTCAACATTCAGTACTTC. Protein: CAGGTVFNIQYF. The variable domain in full, completed from reference TRBV7-9 and TRBJ2-4, reads DTGVSQNPRHKITKRGQNVTFRCDPISEHNRLYWYRQTLGQGPEFLTYFQNEAQLEKSRLLSDRFSAERPKGSFSTLEIQRTEQGDSAMYLCAGGTVFNIQYFGAGTRLSVL.

The V call is TRBV7-8, the J call TRBJ2-7, with 9 bases aligning to TRBD1. CDR1 and CDR2 from the germline V gene are SGHVS and FQNEAQ. This CDR3 is built from 16 residues. Germline trimming cut 1 base from V and 0 bases from J; bases unmatched to any gene: 4. DNA of the CDR3: TGTGCCAGCAGCTTAGACCGACAGGGGGTCTCCTACGAGCAGTACTTC. This encodes CASSLDRQGVSYEQYF.

This chain links TRBV5-4 with TRBJ2-2, with a possible D match to TRBD1 (6 bases). CDR1 SGHNT and CDR2 YYREEE come from the germline V gene (reference sequence). V gave up 0 bases and J gave up 6 bases, with 12 bases separating them. The CDR3 covers 15 residues. The CDR3, as DNA: TGTGCCAGCAGCTTGGGGTCAGGGGCGCCCGGGGAGCTGTTTTTT. Protein: CASSLGSGAPGELFF.

V gene TRBV30 combines with J gene TRBJ1-1; no definite D call. The germline V and J ends were trimmed by 8 bases and 4 bases, with 14 bases remaining between them. Germline values: CDR1 GTSNPN, CDR2 SVGIG (reference sequence). The CDR3 extends over 12 amino acids. CDR3 protein: CARALGSTEAFF. In DNA form, the CDR3 reads TGTGCCCGGGCCTTGGGGAGCACTGAAGCTTTCTTT.

This chain connects TRBV11-3 to TRBJ2-1, with D unclear. CDR1 is SGHNT, CDR2 YENEEA, per germline. The CDR3 is 12 amino acids. Trimming took 4 bases from V and 9 from J, leaving 10 bases between them. The CDR3 region is CASSSLSGEQFF. The CDR3 bases are TGTGCCAGCAGCTCCCTCTCGGGTGAGCAGTTCTTC. Filled out from reference TRBV11-3 and TRBJ2-1, the complete variable domain reads EAGVVQSPRYKIIEKKQPVAFWCNPISGHNTLYWYLQNLGQGPELLIRYENEEAVDDSQLPKDRFSAERLKGVDSTLKIQPAELGDSAVYLCASSSLSGEQFFGPGTRLTVL.

This clone was seen a handful of times. One junction end does not reproduce the germline sequence, and a read error may be involved. The chain carries TRBV7-2 and TRBJ2-1; 14 nucleotides align to TRBD2. The CDR3 covers 14 residues. Germline loops: CDR1 SGHTA, CDR2 FQGNSA. CDR3 nucleotides: TGTGCCAGCAGGCCGGGACTAGCGGGAGCTGGGTCGATCTTC. Protein product: CASRPGLAGAGSIF.

The chain carries TRBV29-1 and TRBJ1-1; D perhaps matches TRBD1 (6 bases). From germline, CDR1 is SQVTM and CDR2 ANQGSEA. V lost 0 bases and J lost 10, with 18 bases in between. There are 14 residues in the CDR3. CDR3 nucleotide sequence: TGCAGCGTTGAAGATCGGGTCAGGGGCTCTCCAGCTTTCTTT. This codes for CSVEDRVRGSPAFF.

This sequence joins TRBV2 and TRBJ1-1, with 8 bases identical to TRBD1. With V trimmed by 3 bases and J by 8 bases, 11 bases remained unmatched. CDR3 length: 15 amino acids. CDR1 is SNHLY, CDR2 FYNNEI, per germline. The CDR3 sequence: CASSDVTGVTLEAFF. Written as DNA, the CDR3 is TGTGCCAGCAGTGATGTGACAGGGGTCACTCTAGAAGCTTTCTTT.

This clone was detected a few times. In nucleotides, the CDR3 is TGCGCCAGCAGCCAAGGTGGCAGGGATAACTATGGCTACACCTTC. It is translated as CASSQGGRDNYGYTF. The gene calls are TRBV4-3 and TRBJ1-2; possibly TRBD1 for D (5 bases). V was shortened by 1 base and J by 1 base, with 10 bases between the two germline ends. In germline, CDR1 is LGHNA, CDR2 YSLEER. The CDR3 is made up of 15 amino acids.

This clone has just a few counts. This chain links TRBV7-2 with TRBJ2-5; tentative D call: TRBD1 (5 bases). The CDR3 runs to 14 residues. V dropped 3 bases and J dropped 5 bases, with 13 bases sitting between them. Germline V gene data show CDR1 as SGHTA and CDR2 as FQGNSA. The CDR3 spells CASSLDQGRETQYF. DNA for the CDR3: TGTGCCAGCAGCTTGGATCAGGGCCGGGAGACCCAGTACTTC.

This clone was observed at least ten times. The rearrangement joins TRBV30 to TRBJ2-5; D is undetermined. Germline-derived CDR1 and CDR2 are GTSNPN and SVGIG (reference sequence). Trimming took off 0 bases at V and 4 bases at J, with 6 bases between the two ends. CDR3 length: 12 amino acids. The CDR3 nucleotides read TGTGCCTGGAGTGTGAACGGAGAGACCCAGTACTTC. It yields the protein CAWSVNGETQYF.

The chain uses TRBV9 and TRBJ2-5, with 15 bases lining up with TRBD2. The junction had 11 bases not matched to a gene; V was cut back by 0 bases and J by 2 bases. Germline V gene data show CDR1 as SGDLS and CDR2 as YYNGEE. The CDR3 covers 20 residues. The CDR3 coding sequence is TGTGCCAGCAGCGTAGGAGGGGGGACTAGCGGGAGGACGGGGCAAGAGACCCAGTACTTC. Its translation: CASSVGGGTSGRTGQETQYF.

V usage is TRBV18 and J usage is TRBJ2-7, with 8 bases aligning to TRBD2. CDR3 length: 13 residues. Germline CDR1 KGHSH, CDR2 LQKENI. V shed 6 bases, J shed 3 bases, and the junction held 4 bases outside the gene matches. Here the CDR3 reads CASSPGTSYEQYF. CDR3 bases: TGTGCCAGCTCGCCCGGGACTAGCTACGAGCAGTACTTC.

This chain joins TRBV19 and TRBJ2-7, with D perhaps matching TRBD1 (5 bases). Trimming stripped 9 bases from V and 2 bases from J, with 14 bases between. The germline CDR1 and CDR2 sequences are LNHDA and SQIVND (reference sequence). The CDR3 contains 13 residues. CDR3 bases: TGTGCCAGCGCAGGGTCTGCAGCCTACGAGCAGTACTTC. Amino acid sequence: CASAGSAAYEQYF.

This chain connects TRBV5-6 to TRBJ2-3; TRBD2 agrees at 8 bases. This CDR3 is 15 amino acids long. Per the germline V gene, CDR1 is SGHDT and CDR2 is YYEEEE. V shed 1 base and J 0 bases; nucleotides not matched to a gene: 1. For the CDR3, the DNA is TGTGCCAGCAGCTTGAGCGGGAGTAGCACAGATACGCAGTATTTT. Its protein product is CASSLSGSSTDTQYF.

This clone was detected a few times. V usage is TRBV9 and J usage is TRBJ2-2; maybe TRBD1 (5 bases). Trimming took off 4 bases at V and 0 bases at J, with 13 bases between the two ends. Germline CDR1 is SGDLS and CDR2 is YYNGEE. CDR3 length equals 16 residues. The CDR3 sequence is CASSTRQRANTGELFF. The CDR3 DNA follows: TGTGCCAGCAGCACCAGACAGAGAGCGAACACCGGGGAGCTGTTTTTT.

The chain uses TRBV30 and TRBJ2-5; 13 bases are a match to TRBD2. Germline values: CDR1 GTSNPN, CDR2 SVGIG (reference sequence). V gave up 5 bases and J gave up 1 base; unmatched junction bases: 4. The CDR3 is 15 amino acids. The CDR3 is CAWVRLAGGQETQYF. The CDR3 coding sequence is TGTGCCTGGGTAAGACTAGCGGGAGGCCAAGAGACCCAGTACTTC.

This clone was found a few times. The CDR3 protein is CASSFRDSNQPQHF. The CDR3, as DNA: TGTGCCAGCAGTTTCAGGGATTCGAATCAGCCCCAGCATTTT. The rearrangement joins TRBV27 to TRBJ1-5, with a weak D call TRBD1 (5 bases). The V gene's germline CDR1 is MNHEY and CDR2 SMNVEV (reference sequence). The CDR3 sequence is 14 residues long. Trimming took off 3 bases at V and 4 bases at J, with 10 bases between the two ends.

This clone was seen more than once but under ten times. This rearrangement joins TRBV5-1 to TRBJ1-1; the match to TRBD1 covers 7 bases. CDR3 length: 15 residues. The germline gives CDR1 SGHRS, CDR2 YFSETQ. Unmatched junction bases numbered 5, after V lost 2 bases and J lost 1 base. The CDR3, as DNA: TGCGCCAGCAGCTTTACAGGGGAGACGAACACTGAAGCTTTCTTT. Translated, it gives CASSFTGETNTEAFF.

This clone was recorded a few times. This chain joins TRBV15 and TRBJ2-3; TRBD2 agrees at 9 bases. This CDR3 comprises 16 residues. Germline-derived CDR1 and CDR2 are LNHNV and YYDKDF (reference sequence). V lost 0 bases to trimming and J lost 6 bases; unmatched junction nucleotides: 7. In nucleotides, the CDR3 is TGTGCCACCAGCAGAGATTACAGCGGGAGGAGGGATACGCAGTATTTT. Translating gives CATSRDYSGRRDTQYF.

This clone was seen a few times. The rearrangement links TRBV7-9 to TRBJ2-3; possibly TRBD2 for D (6 bases). The germline V gene has CDR1 SEHNR and CDR2 FQNEAQ (reference sequence). The CDR3 is made up of 14 amino acids. The V end was cut by 2 bases, the J end by 0 bases, with 6 bases between. CDR3 nucleotides: TGTGCCAGCAGCTTACGGGGGAGCACAGATACGCAGTATTTT. It is translated as CASSLRGSTDTQYF.